These 20 T cell receptor beta chains were all obtained from the same sample, sequenced in a study of T cell responses to AZD1222 COVID-19 vaccine. Using immunoSEQ multiplex PCR, the repertoire was profiled, and TCRdb retains in-frame clones only, with some absent. The sample has approximately 110,000 clones, less than 90% seen once; the top ten hold roughly 4%. The material sequenced was peripheral blood, taken on day 0 of AZD1222 vaccination. These receptors came from an adult in good health.

The V and J genes are TRBV2 and TRBJ1-1; a possible D gene is TRBD1 (5 bases). Germline assignment: CDR1 SNHLY and CDR2 FYNNEI. The V end was cut by 8 bases, the J end by 0 bases, with 10 bases between. This CDR3 contains 13 residues. The DNA for the CDR3 is TGTGCCAGCGGGACGGAGATGAACACTGAAGCTTTCTTT. Its protein product is CASGTEMNTEAFF.

The chain recombines TRBV18 with TRBJ2-7; D is unclear. The length of the CDR3 is 16 residues. The V gene's germline CDR1 is KGHSH and CDR2 LQKENI. V shed 3 bases and J shed 2 bases, with 17 bases lying between them. CDR3 sequence reads: CASSPLTQGSPYEQYF. DNA of the CDR3: TGTGCCAGCTCACCCCTTACCCAAGGCTCTCCCTACGAGCAGTACTTC.

The chain uses TRBV18 and TRBJ1-5, with TRBD1 as a possible D gene (5 bases). With 0 bases removed from V and 3 bases from J, the gap between germline ends came to 6 bases. This CDR3 contains 14 residues. CDR1 KGHSH and CDR2 LQKENI come from the germline V gene. CDR3 region: CASSPPGPNQPQHF. The CDR3 DNA is TGTGCCAGCTCACCACCGGGGCCCAATCAGCCCCAGCATTTT.

The CDR3 protein is CASSRQGSYEQYF. The CDR3 nucleotides are TGTGCCAGCAGTAGACAGGGTTCCTACGAGCAGTACTTC. J is TRBJ2-7 and V is TRBV6-5; 7 nucleotides align to TRBD1. Germline CDR1 and CDR2: MNHEY and SVGAGI. There are 13 residues in the CDR3. Trimming removed 5 bases from V and 1 base from J; junction bases left unmatched: 2.

This clone is a singleton in its sample. The chain has TRBV27 and TRBJ1-1; TRBD1 matches at 11 bases. The length of the CDR3 is 12 residues. The germline gives CDR1 MNHEY, CDR2 SMNVEV (reference sequence). V gave up 6 bases and J gave up 8 bases; unmatched junction bases: 2. This CDR3 is CASRRTGGEAFF. CDR3 nucleotides: TGTGCCAGCAGAAGGACAGGGGGCGAAGCTTTCTTT.

The V gene is TRBV9, the J gene TRBJ1-1, with D maybe TRBD1 (5 bases). The CDR3 consists of 15 residues. Germline CDR1 is SGDLS and CDR2 is YYNGEE. V lost 0 bases, J lost 4 bases, and 13 bases lay in between. As DNA, the CDR3 is TGTGCCAGCAGCGTAGATCCATATGGGGGCACTGAAGCTTTCTTT. Translating it yields CASSVDPYGGTEAFF.

CDR3 bases: TGTGCCAGCAGCTTGGTTGGGACGGCTAACTATGGCTACACCTTC. Protein sequence: CASSLVGTANYGYTF. This rearrangement joins TRBV5-6 to TRBJ1-2; weak D call: TRBD1 (5 bases). Trimming removed 0 bases at V and 0 bases at J, with 9 bases between. This CDR3 contains 15 residues. The germline gives CDR1 SGHDT, CDR2 YYEEEE.

The V and J genes are TRBV2 and TRBJ1-2; D ambiguous. Germline V gene data show CDR1 as SNHLY and CDR2 as FYNNEI. The CDR3 is made up of 13 amino acids. V was trimmed by 8 bases and J by 1 base, leaving 11 bases between them. CDR3 DNA sequence: TGTGCCAGCGATTACGCAGTTAACTATGGCTACACCTTC. It translates to CASDYAVNYGYTF.

With respect to this clone: The conserved closing phenylalanine or tryptophan is absent in this CDR3, likely reflecting a read error. No DNA is shown, since the ends of the CDR3 on it are uncertain; the CDR3 is the one TCRdb lists. The chain has TRBV29-1 and TRBJ1-5; the table gives TRBD1 as D, unverified against the DNA. The germline CDR1 and CDR2 sequences are SQVTM and ANQGSEA. The CDR3 comprises 8 residues, both ends counted. The CDR3 here is CSAGDRRV.

There are a few counts of this clone. The chain uses TRBV2 and TRBJ2-7, with TRBD1 identical over 8 bases. The length of the CDR3 is 15 residues. J was trimmed by 2 bases and V by 8 bases; bases with no gene match: 11. Germline-derived CDR1 and CDR2 are SNHLY and FYNNEI. The CDR3 here is CASAKTPTGAYEQYF. The CDR3 DNA follows: TGTGCCAGCGCTAAAACCCCGACAGGGGCCTACGAGCAGTACTTC.

The chain recombines TRBV19 with TRBJ1-1, with TRBD1 matching 9 bases. V trimming: 4 bases; J trimming: 3 bases; junction bases outside the gene matches: 6. The CDR3 is made up of 15 amino acids. Germline V gene data show CDR1 as LNHDA and CDR2 as SQIVND (reference sequence). DNA for the CDR3: TGTGCCAGTAGTACCCGGGACAGGGTTTACACTGAAGCTTTCTTT. Protein: CASSTRDRVYTEAFF.

J is TRBJ1-5 and V is TRBV27; D ambiguous. The germline V gene encodes CDR1 MNHEY and CDR2 SMNVEV (reference sequence). The CDR3 length is 15 residues. V lost 5 bases and J 0 bases, leaving 11 bases between the germline ends. CDR3 DNA sequence: TGTGCCAGCAGTCCTAGAGGGTATAGCAATCAGCCCCAGCATTTT. Its protein is CASSPRGYSNQPQHF.

The rearrangement joins TRBV11-3 to TRBJ1-2, with D hard to call. The CDR3 has 15 residues. V was trimmed by 2 bases and J by 6 bases, leaving 16 bases between them. Germline V gene lookup returns CDR1 SGHNT and CDR2 YENEEA. In nucleotides, the CDR3 is TGTGCCAGCAGCTTATTAACTGCCCCGTCCCATGGCTACACCTTC. It is translated as CASSLLTAPSHGYTF.

V gene TRBV7-9 combines with J gene TRBJ2-5; possibly TRBD2 for D (6 bases). Trimming removed 6 bases from V and 5 bases from J, with 16 bases in between. Germline CDR1 SEHNR, CDR2 FQNEAQ (reference sequence). The CDR3 totals 14 residues. The CDR3 sequence: CASRRDSGRETQYF. CDR3 nucleotides: TGTGCCAGCAGGAGAGATTCAGGGAGGGAGACCCAGTACTTC.

The chain carries TRBV18 and TRBJ1-6; 9 nucleotides line up with TRBD1. The junction had 7 bases not matched to a gene; V was cut back by 5 bases and J by 8 bases. Germline V gives CDR1 KGHSH, CDR2 LQKENI. The CDR3 covers 15 residues. DNA of the CDR3: TGTGCCAGCTCAACTCACAGGGGGCTTGATTCACCCCTCCACTTT. This gives the protein CASSTHRGLDSPLHF.

The chain carries TRBV18 and TRBJ1-5; D uncertain. Germline CDR1 is KGHSH and CDR2 is LQKENI. The CDR3 is 16 amino acids. Trimming left V 4 bases short and J 1 base short, with 14 bases between. The CDR3 loop is CASSRGPWESNQPQHF. DNA of the CDR3: TGTGCCAGCTCACGAGGTCCCTGGGAAAGCAATCAGCCCCAGCATTTT.

The CDR3 loop is CASSPTSNSYNEQFF. The CDR3 bases are TGTGCCAGCTCACCGACTAGCAACTCCTACAATGAGCAGTTCTTC. The J gene is TRBJ2-1, the V gene TRBV18, with 7 bases matching TRBD2. Looked up from germline, CDR1 is KGHSH and CDR2 is LQKENI. This CDR3 is 15 amino acids long. The V and J ends lost 3 bases and 0 bases, in that order; junction bases with no gene match: 2. Looking up the rest from reference TRBV18 and TRBJ2-1 gives the full variable domain: NAGVMQNPRHLVRRRGQEARLRCSPMKGHSHVYWYRQLPEEGLKFMVYLQKENIIDESGMPKERFSAEFPKEGPSILRIQQVVRGDSAAYFCASSPTSNSYNEQFFGPGTRLTVL.

The CDR3 DNA reads as TGTGCCATCAGGGGAAGCGGGGAAAGCTCCTACAATGAGCAGTTCTTC. Translation gives CAIRGSGESSYNEQFF. The J gene is TRBJ2-1, the V gene TRBV10-3; 7 bases align to TRBD2. The length of the CDR3 is 16 residues. Per the germline V gene, CDR1 is ENHRY and CDR2 is SYGVKD. The J segment lost 0 bases and the V segment lost 6 bases, leaving 8 bases of the junction unmatched.

For the CDR3, the DNA is TGCGCCAGCAGCCAAGTTACTAGCGGGTACAATGAGCAGTTCTTC. It specifies CASSQVTSGYNEQFF. J is TRBJ2-1 and V is TRBV4-1; 9 nucleotides agree with TRBD2. CDR3 length: 15 amino acids. The J segment lost 4 bases and the V segment lost 1 base, leaving 2 bases of the junction unmatched. Germline V CDR1 and CDR2: MGHRA, YSYEKL.

The chain links TRBV7-8 to TRBJ2-7; 9 nucleotides agree with TRBD2. Germline V CDR1 and CDR2: SGHVS, FQNEAQ. The CDR3 totals 16 residues. The V segment lost 5 bases and the J segment 9 bases; nucleotides outside the gene matches: 17. The CDR3 region is CASSQRPGTSWQAQYF. CDR3 bases: TGTGCCAGCAGCCAACGACCGGGGACTAGCTGGCAGGCGCAGTACTTC.